The 30 T cell receptor beta chains given below trace back to one sample, sequenced in a study of glioma-infiltrating T cells listed by TCRdb under 2016. These reads were obtained on an Illumina MiSeq. The iRepertoire nested amplicon-rescue multiplex PCR (arm-PCR) platform was used to amplify TCR alpha and beta CDR3 regions from RNA. Through fastp at Q25 and MiXCR, TCRdb rebuilt clones from the public reads, retaining in-frame beta chains. Records with the same CDR3 protein are collapsed into one entry carrying the most frequent genes and DNA. This sample comprises over 100,000 distinct CDR3 sequences, 20% to 25% of them detected only once. The top ten hold 35% of the sample. Sequencing input: glioma tissue, nonneoplastic brain tissue, or PBMCs (not recorded which). The receptors come from a human donor with low-grade glioma or glioblastoma, undergoing nonglioma brain surgery, or in good health (not recorded which).

The chain couples TRBV5-6 to TRBJ2-1; weak D call: TRBD1 (6 bases). Germline values: CDR1 SGHDT, CDR2 YYEEEE. V lost 4 bases, J lost 9 bases, and 14 bases lay in between. The CDR3 contains 13 residues. CDR3 sequence (DNA): TGTGCCAGCAGCCAGGAAAAGGGGGTTGAGCAGTTCTTC. It specifies CASSQEKGVEQFF.

This clonotype has at least ten counts. This chain uses TRBV7-8 with TRBJ1-2; D gene uncertain. V lost 1 base to trimming and J lost 5 bases, with 8 bases between them. CDR3 length: 13 amino acids. The V gene's germline CDR1 is SGHVS and CDR2 FQNEAQ. CDR3 bases: TGTGCCAGCAGCTTAGATGAAGTTTATGGCTACACCTTC. Residues: CASSLDEVYGYTF.

This clonotype was counted at least ten times. The chain combines TRBV7-9 with TRBJ2-4, with a tentative D call TRBD2 (5 bases). This CDR3 comprises 14 residues. V lost 5 bases and J lost 11, with 19 bases in between. Germline lookup yields CDR1 SEHNR and CDR2 FQNEAQ (reference sequence). This CDR3 reads CASSQGGPGGVQYF. Written as DNA, the CDR3 is TGTGCCAGCAGCCAAGGAGGCCCCGGCGGCGTTCAGTACTTC.

Regarding this clonotype: A much larger clonotype is one base distant, so this may be a read error. The V gene is TRBV7-9, the J gene TRBJ2-7; weak D call: TRBD2 (5 bases). In germline, CDR1 is SEHNR, CDR2 FQNEAQ (reference sequence). This CDR3 contains 13 residues. CDR3 coding DNA: TGTGCCAGCAGCCTCCCACTCCAGAGGGAGCGGTACTTC. This encodes CASSLPLQRERYF.

This clonotype has at least ten counts. The rearrangement joins TRBV7-2 to TRBJ2-7, with a tentative D call TRBD1 (5 bases). V was shortened by 1 base and J by 2 bases, with 12 bases between the two germline ends. The length of the CDR3 is 15 residues. Per germline, CDR1 SGHTA and CDR2 FQGNSA. In nucleotides, the CDR3 is TGTGCCAGCAGCTTAGGCGCAGGGCCGCCCTACGAGCAGTACTTC. Its protein is CASSLGAGPPYEQYF.

Note on this clonotype: A much larger clone sits a single nucleotide away, making a read error possible. This chain links TRBV29-1 with TRBJ2-2, with 10 bases identical to TRBD1. The CDR3 covers 14 residues. Trimming at V came to 3 bases and at J to 9 bases, leaving 7 bases not matched to a gene. From germline, CDR1 is SQVTM and CDR2 ANQGSEA. Written as DNA, the CDR3 is TGCAGCGTTGAGACAGGGGGCGCAATCCGGGAGCTGTTTTTT. It yields the protein CSVETGGAIRELFF.

This clonotype was seen many times. The V call is TRBV20-1, the J call TRBJ2-1; TRBD1 matches 7 bases. V dropped 5 bases and J dropped 5; count of bases not matched to a gene: 6. From germline, CDR1 is DFQATT and CDR2 SNEGSKA (reference sequence). This CDR3 is built from 13 residues. The CDR3, as DNA: TGCAGTGCTCGTCGGGACAGAGACAATGAGCAGTTCTTC. It translates to CSARRDRDNEQFF.

This clonotype was seen repeatedly, ten times or more. The chain has TRBV29-1 and TRBJ2-3, with 12 bases identical to TRBD1. V was clipped by 4 bases and J by 4 bases; unmatched bases: 3. Germline V lookup: CDR1 SQVTM, CDR2 ANQGSEA. CDR3 length: 14 amino acids. CDR3 amino acids: CSVGGTGGPDTQYF. In DNA form, the CDR3 reads TGCAGCGTTGGGGGGACAGGGGGCCCAGATACGCAGTATTTT.

This clonotype was seen ten or more times. The chain couples TRBV7-8 to TRBJ2-3; 10 bases map to TRBD2. J lost 6 bases, V lost 3 bases, and 3 bases had no gene match. CDR1 is SGHVS, CDR2 FQNEAQ, per germline. This CDR3 has 14 residues. CDR3 nucleotides: TGTGCCAGCAGCTTCCGACTAGCGGGTGATACGCAGTATTTT. Translation gives CASSFRLAGDTQYF.

In this sample, this clonotype turned up many times. V usage is TRBV7-3 and J usage is TRBJ1-5; D is unclear. The CDR3 length is 15 residues. CDR1 and CDR2 (germline): SGHTA, FQGTGA. V dropped 2 bases and J dropped 0 bases, with 8 bases sitting between them. The CDR3 nucleotides read TGTGCCAGCAGCTTAGAGGATTATAGCAATCAGCCCCAGCATTTT. This gives the protein CASSLEDYSNQPQHF.

As for this clonotype: This clone may be a read error of a much larger clone one base away. The rearrangement joins TRBV5-1 to TRBJ2-3; 7 bases match TRBD2. Per the germline V gene, CDR1 is SGHRS and CDR2 is YFSETQ. J lost 6 bases, V lost 3 bases, and 16 bases had no gene match. This CDR3 contains 17 residues. CDR3 loop: CASSSGDYPNAGDTQYF. In nucleotides, the CDR3 is TGCGCCAGCAGCTCGGGGGACTACCCAAACGCAGGCGATACGCAGTATTTT.

This clonotype was counted at least ten times. This chain joins TRBV10-3 and TRBJ1-1, with D uncertain. V gave up 5 bases and J gave up 1 base, with 8 bases separating them. The CDR3 consists of 13 residues. Germline-derived CDR1 and CDR2 are ENHRY and SYGVKD. The CDR3 here is CAISSPGNTEAFF. The CDR3 DNA follows: TGTGCCATCAGTTCCCCGGGGAACACTGAAGCTTTCTTT.

This clonotype has at least ten counts. The chain joins TRBV7-3 to TRBJ1-1; TRBD1 agrees at 8 bases. V lost 5 bases to trimming and J lost 3 bases; unmatched junction nucleotides: 5. The CDR3 has 14 residues. Per the germline V gene, CDR1 is SGHTA and CDR2 is FQGTGA. CDR3 in amino acids: CASSVGQGHTEAFF. The CDR3 DNA is TGTGCCAGCAGCGTCGGACAGGGACACACTGAAGCTTTCTTT.

Comments on this clonotype: A much bigger clone sits one base away, suggesting this may be a read error. The chain uses TRBV29-1 and TRBJ1-2, with a weak D call TRBD1 (6 bases). Germline CDR1 and CDR2: SQVTM and ANQGSEA. The CDR3 extends over 13 amino acids. V lost 8 bases, J lost 2 bases, and 15 bases lay in between. For the CDR3, the DNA is TGCAGCAACGCCAGGGGAGACAACTATGGCTACACCTTC. It specifies CSNARGDNYGYTF.

Ten or more counts support this clonotype. This rearrangement joins TRBV20-1 to TRBJ1-2; no definite D call. Germline CDR1 and CDR2: DFQATT and SNEGSKA (reference sequence). The CDR3 length is 14 residues. Trimming took off 0 bases at V and 3 bases at J, with 11 bases between the two ends. CDR3 amino acids: CSARDLYNDYGYTF. As DNA, the CDR3 is TGCAGTGCTAGAGATCTCTACAACGACTATGGCTACACCTTC.

About this clonotype itself: A read error may be the cause here, since a much bigger clone is one base away. This chain joins TRBV7-9 and TRBJ2-3; TRBD1 agrees at 7 bases. After removal of 5 bases from V and 4 bases from J, the junction contained 6 bases not matched to a gene. The germline V gene has CDR1 SEHNR and CDR2 FQNEAQ (reference sequence). The CDR3 spans 14 residues. Written as DNA, the CDR3 is TGTGCCAGCAGCCCGACAGGGAGCTCAGATACGCAGTATTTT. Amino acid sequence: CASSPTGSSDTQYF.

This clonotype was detected ten times or more. The chain couples TRBV18 to TRBJ1-1; 7 bases fit TRBD1. J was trimmed by 3 bases and V by 4 bases; bases with no gene match: 8. The CDR3 has 15 residues. CDR1 KGHSH and CDR2 LQKENI come from the germline V gene. Here the CDR3 reads CASSLGQAGDTEAFF. DNA of the CDR3: TGTGCCAGCTCACTAGGACAGGCTGGAGACACTGAAGCTTTCTTT.

This clonotype was picked up many times. The chain employs TRBV7-2 and TRBJ1-3; D unclear. Trimming cost V 6 bases and J 0 bases, with 12 bases left between them. The CDR3 length is 15 residues. Germline V gene data show CDR1 as SGHTA and CDR2 as FQGNSA. Written as DNA, the CDR3 is TGTGCCAGCAGTCAAGAACCCTCCTCTGGAAACACCATATATTTT. Amino acid sequence: CASSQEPSSGNTIYF. Full variable domain (outside the CDR3, taken from reference TRBV7-2 and TRBJ1-3): GAGVSQSPSNKVTEKGKDVELRCDPISGHTALYWYRQSLGQGLEFLIYFQGNSAPDKSGLPSDRFSAERTGGSVSTLTIQRTQQEDSAVYLCASSQEPSSGNTIYFGEGSWLTVV.

On this clonotype: A read error is possible here, since a much larger clone lies one base away. The gene calls are TRBV4-1 and TRBJ2-1; TRBD2 is a possible D gene (6 bases). Germline V gene data show CDR1 as MGHRA and CDR2 as YSYEKL. V was clipped by 0 bases and J by 10 bases, with 16 bases between them. The CDR3 is 15 residues long. The CDR3 DNA is TGCGCCAGCAGCCAAGATCGGGGGAGCCTGAGGGAGCAGTTCTTC. Amino acids: CASSQDRGSLREQFF.

This clonotype occurred many times. The chain is built from TRBV28 and TRBJ2-5; D tentatively fits TRBD1 or TRBD2 (5 bases each). From germline, CDR1 is MDHEN and CDR2 SYDVKM. The CDR3 sequence is 13 residues long. V lost 7 bases to trimming and J lost 7 bases, with 16 bases between them. Here the CDR3 DNA reads TGTGCCAGCAATGAGAGAGGGGTTACGACCCAGTACTTC. Protein sequence: CASNERGVTTQYF.

This clonotype has ten or more counts. The V gene is TRBV2, the J gene TRBJ2-2, with 9 bases fitting TRBD1. V shed 9 bases, J shed 1 base, and the junction held 3 bases outside the gene matches. The CDR3 runs 14 residues. The V gene's germline CDR1 is SNHLY and CDR2 FYNNEI. CDR3 nucleotides: TGTGCCAGTGAGACAGGGGGGAACACCGGGGAGCTGTTTTTT. It specifies CASETGGNTGELFF.

This clonotype was counted ten times or more. The CDR3 spells CASSPTYSYEQYF. The DNA for the CDR3 is TGTGCCAGCAGCCCCACCTATTCCTACGAGCAGTACTTC. The chain recombines TRBV7-9 with TRBJ2-7; no firm D call. Trimming removed 5 bases from V and 1 base from J, with 9 bases in between. The CDR3 runs 13 residues. The germline V gene has CDR1 SEHNR and CDR2 FQNEAQ (reference sequence).

This clonotype was recorded many times. The chain recombines TRBV29-1 with TRBJ2-1, with 11 bases fitting TRBD2. CDR3 length: 15 residues. Germline loops: CDR1 SQVTM, CDR2 ANQGSEA. Germline trimming cut 7 bases from V and 3 bases from J; bases unmatched to any gene: 8. The CDR3 is CSAGGGLADYNEQFF. CDR3 DNA: TGCAGCGCCGGGGGGGGACTAGCGGACTACAATGAGCAGTTCTTC.

There are a few counts of this clonotype. The gene calls are TRBV29-1 and TRBJ2-1; D may correspond to TRBD1 or TRBD2 (5 bases each). The germline V gene has CDR1 SQVTM and CDR2 ANQGSEA. V gave up 8 bases and J gave up 8 bases, with 22 bases separating them. CDR3 length equals 14 residues. CDR3 protein: CSLLVSGTADEQFF. DNA of the CDR3: TGCAGCCTGCTCGTCTCGGGGACGGCCGATGAGCAGTTCTTC.

This clonotype has ten or more counts. V and J are TRBV3-1 and TRBJ2-5; 10 nucleotides agree with TRBD2. The germline gives CDR1 LGHDT, CDR2 YNNKEL (reference sequence). The length of the CDR3 is 17 residues. Trimming removed 0 bases from V and 4 bases from J; junction bases left unmatched: 8. This CDR3 reads CASSQDNSGGVGETQYF. The CDR3 DNA follows: TGTGCCAGCAGCCAAGATAACAGCGGGGGGGTAGGAGAGACCCAGTACTTC.

Comments on this clonotype: A clone one base away is much larger, so this may be a read error. Likely a read error: the CDR3 ends without its conserved phenylalanine or tryptophan. The V and J genes are TRBV2 and TRBJ2-7; D unresolved. CDR3 size: 12 residues. Trimming removed 6 bases from V and 2 bases from J, with 8 bases in between. The germline V gene encodes CDR1 SNHLY and CDR2 FYNNEI. The CDR3 bases are TGTGCCAGCAGCCAAAAGGCCTACGAGCAGTACCTC. Its protein is CASSQKAYEQYL.

The rearrangement joins TRBV29-1 to TRBJ2-7; a weak D match, TRBD1 (5 bases). Germline CDR1 reads SQVTM; CDR2 reads ANQGSEA. V shed 5 bases and J shed 6 bases, with 14 bases lying between them. CDR3 length equals 12 residues. CDR3 nucleotide sequence: TGCAGCGTTCAACGTCAGGGTGTCGAGCAGTACTTC. Translating it yields CSVQRQGVEQYF.

This clonotype was recorded once. The V call is TRBV28, the J call TRBJ2-3, with 8 nucleotides matching TRBD2. V dropped 10 bases and J dropped 0; count of bases not matched to a gene: 12. From germline, CDR1 is MDHEN and CDR2 SYDVKM. The CDR3 length is 16 residues. The DNA of the CDR3 is TGTGCCACACGGATTAGCGGGACGGCTAGCACAGATACGCAGTATTTT. Protein sequence: CATRISGTASTDTQYF.

This clonotype was seen many times. The CDR3 sequence is CSVNPLTGRINNEQFF. CDR3 nucleotide sequence: TGCAGCGTTAACCCCCTGACTGGGAGGATTAACAATGAGCAGTTCTTC. This sequence joins TRBV29-1 and TRBJ2-1; D perhaps matches TRBD2 (6 bases). V dropped 5 bases and J dropped 5 bases, with 22 bases sitting between them. In germline, CDR1 is SQVTM, CDR2 ANQGSEA. The CDR3 runs to 16 residues.

This clonotype came up many times. The chain employs TRBV29-1 and TRBJ2-7; 7 bases map to TRBD2. V was clipped by 1 base and J by 6 bases; unmatched bases: 0. This CDR3 is built from 11 residues. Germline V gene lookup returns CDR1 SQVTM and CDR2 ANQGSEA. The CDR3 DNA sequence: TGCAGCGTTGAAGGCGGGAGCGAGCAGTACTTC. Translated, it gives CSVEGGSEQYF.